This TCR beta chain was identified in a study of post-analysis software for immune sequencing data. Study-wide points: Significantly lower normalized Chao1 diversity was found in patients with multiple sclerosis relative to controls.

A remark on this clonotype: Its target is not known. With a much larger clone just one base away, this may be a read error.

Unique molecular identifiers featured in each of the TCR beta cDNA libraries. TCRdb independently ran MiXCR on the PCR reads; one entry per CDR3 protein. The sample lists under 200,000 distinct CDR3 sequences; approximately 28% were seen once. This TCR came from a girl between 2 and 17 years old with multiple sclerosis. Sequencing input: blood.

Here the CDR3 reads CASSLRDACEQYF. For the CDR3, the DNA is TGTGCCAGCAGCCTACGGGACGCCTGCGAGCAGTACTTC. The gene calls are TRBV3-1 and TRBJ2-1; D is perhaps TRBD1 or TRBD2 (5 bases each). The J call is uncertain, as TRBJ2-7 better fits the DNA end. This CDR3 is built from 13 residues. Looked up from germline, CDR1 is LGHDT and CDR2 is YNNKEL (reference sequence).